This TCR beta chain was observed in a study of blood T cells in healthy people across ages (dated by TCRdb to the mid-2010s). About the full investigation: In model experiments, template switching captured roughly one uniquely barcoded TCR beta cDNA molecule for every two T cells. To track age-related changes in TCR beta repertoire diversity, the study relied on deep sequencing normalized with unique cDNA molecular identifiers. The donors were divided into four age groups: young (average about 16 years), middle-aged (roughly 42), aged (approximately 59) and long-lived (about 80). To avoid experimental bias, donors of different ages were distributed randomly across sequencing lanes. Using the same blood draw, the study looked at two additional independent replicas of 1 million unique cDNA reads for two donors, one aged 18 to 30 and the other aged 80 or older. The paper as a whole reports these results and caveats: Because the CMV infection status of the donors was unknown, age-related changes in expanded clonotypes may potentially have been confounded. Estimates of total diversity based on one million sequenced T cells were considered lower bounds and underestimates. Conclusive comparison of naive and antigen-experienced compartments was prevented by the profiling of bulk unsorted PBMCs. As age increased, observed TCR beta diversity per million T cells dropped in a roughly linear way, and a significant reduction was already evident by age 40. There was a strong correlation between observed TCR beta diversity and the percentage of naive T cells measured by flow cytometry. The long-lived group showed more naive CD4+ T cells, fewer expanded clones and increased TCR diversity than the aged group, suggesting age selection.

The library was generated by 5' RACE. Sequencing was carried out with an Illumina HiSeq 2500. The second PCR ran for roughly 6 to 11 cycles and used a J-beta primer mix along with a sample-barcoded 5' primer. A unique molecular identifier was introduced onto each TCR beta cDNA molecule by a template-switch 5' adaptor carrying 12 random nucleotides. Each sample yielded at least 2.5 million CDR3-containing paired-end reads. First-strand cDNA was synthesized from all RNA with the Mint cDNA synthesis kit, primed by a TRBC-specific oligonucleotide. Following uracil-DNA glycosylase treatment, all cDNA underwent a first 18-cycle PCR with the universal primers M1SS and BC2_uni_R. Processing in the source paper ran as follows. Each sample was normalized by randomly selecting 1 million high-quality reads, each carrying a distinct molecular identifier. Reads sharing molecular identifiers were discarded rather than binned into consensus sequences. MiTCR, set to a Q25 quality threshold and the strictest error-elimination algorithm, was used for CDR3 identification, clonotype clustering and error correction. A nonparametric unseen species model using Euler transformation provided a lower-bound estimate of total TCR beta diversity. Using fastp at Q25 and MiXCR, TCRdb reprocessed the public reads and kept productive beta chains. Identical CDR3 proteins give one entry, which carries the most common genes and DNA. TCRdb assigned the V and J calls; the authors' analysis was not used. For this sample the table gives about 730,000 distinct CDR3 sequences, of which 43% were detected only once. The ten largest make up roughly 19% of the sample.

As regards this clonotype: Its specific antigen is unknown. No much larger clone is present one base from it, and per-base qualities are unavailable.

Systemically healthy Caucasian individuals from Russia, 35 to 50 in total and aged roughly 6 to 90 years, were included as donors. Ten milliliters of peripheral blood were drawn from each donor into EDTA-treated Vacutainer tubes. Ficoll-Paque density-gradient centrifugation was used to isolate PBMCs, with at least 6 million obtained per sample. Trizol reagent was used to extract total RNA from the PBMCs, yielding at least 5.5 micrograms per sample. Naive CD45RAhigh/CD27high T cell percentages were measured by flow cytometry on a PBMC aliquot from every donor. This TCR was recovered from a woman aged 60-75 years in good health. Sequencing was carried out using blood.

At the DNA level, the sequence is TGCGCCAGCAGCCAAGAAAGGGGGATAGGGTATGGCTACACCTTC. Its translation is CASSQERGIGYGYTF. In this chain, TRBV4-3 is recombined with TRBJ1-2; possibly the D gene is TRBD1, per 6 matching bases. The CDR3 sequence holds 15 residues, the cysteine and phenylalanine included. The read is trimmed to its CDR3 DNA, 45 bases read in frame from base 1. V drops 0 bases and J drops 5 bases, leaving 13 bases in between. Reading the germline V gene gives CDR1 LGHNA and CDR2 YSLEER.